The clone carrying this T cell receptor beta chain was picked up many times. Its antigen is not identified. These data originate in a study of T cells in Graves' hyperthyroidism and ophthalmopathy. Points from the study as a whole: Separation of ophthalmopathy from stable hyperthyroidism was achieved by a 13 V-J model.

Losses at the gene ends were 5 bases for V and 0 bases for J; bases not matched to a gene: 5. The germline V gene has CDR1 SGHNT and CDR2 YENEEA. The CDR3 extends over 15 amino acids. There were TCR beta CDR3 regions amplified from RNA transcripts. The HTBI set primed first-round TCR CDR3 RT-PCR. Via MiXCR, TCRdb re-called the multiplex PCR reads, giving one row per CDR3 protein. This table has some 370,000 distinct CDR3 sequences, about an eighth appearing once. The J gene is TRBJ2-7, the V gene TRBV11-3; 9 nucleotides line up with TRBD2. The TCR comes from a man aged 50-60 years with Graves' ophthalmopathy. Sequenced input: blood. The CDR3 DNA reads TGTGCCAGCAGCCCAGAAGCGGGAGGCTCCTACGAGCAGTACTTC. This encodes CASSPEAGGSYEQYF.